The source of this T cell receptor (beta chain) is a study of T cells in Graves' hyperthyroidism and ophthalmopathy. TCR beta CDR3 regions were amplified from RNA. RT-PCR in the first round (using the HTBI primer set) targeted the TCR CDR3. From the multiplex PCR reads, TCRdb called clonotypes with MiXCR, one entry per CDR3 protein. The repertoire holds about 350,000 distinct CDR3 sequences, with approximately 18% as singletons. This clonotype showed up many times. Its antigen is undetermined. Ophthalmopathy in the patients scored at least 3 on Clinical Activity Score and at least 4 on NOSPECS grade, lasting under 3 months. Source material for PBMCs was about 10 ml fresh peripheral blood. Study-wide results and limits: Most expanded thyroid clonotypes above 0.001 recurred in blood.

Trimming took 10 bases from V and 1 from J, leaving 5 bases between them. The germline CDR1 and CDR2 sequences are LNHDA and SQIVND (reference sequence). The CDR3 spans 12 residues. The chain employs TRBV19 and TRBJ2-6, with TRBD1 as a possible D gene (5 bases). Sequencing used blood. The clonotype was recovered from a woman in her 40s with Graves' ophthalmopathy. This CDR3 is CATGSGANVLTF. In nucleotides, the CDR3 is TGTGCCACAGGGTCTGGGGCCAACGTCCTGACTTTC.